The present TCR beta chain was sequenced within a study of T cells in Graves' hyperthyroidism and ophthalmopathy. This clonotype was observed many times. Recently diagnosed hyperthyroidism of less than 2 months' duration affected patients aged 18 to 65. Progressors' blood was drawn at hyperthyroidism diagnosis, before ophthalmopathy symptoms. The PBMCs studied were ones that came from 10 ml fresh peripheral blood. The CDR3 regions of TCR beta were amplified from RNA transcripts. The TCR CDR3 first-round RT-PCR relied on the HTBI primer set. TCRdb re-analysed the multiplex PCR reads in MiXCR, keeping a single row per CDR3 protein. The table shows almost 600,000 distinct CDR3 sequences, with 11% to 15% occurring only once. Trimming pared 3 bases from V and 6 bases from J, leaving 12 bases between. Germline V CDR1 and CDR2: LNHDA, SQIVND (reference sequence). The CDR3 sequence is 15 residues long.

This receptor was taken from a young woman with Graves' hyperthyroidism that later progressed to Graves' ophthalmopathy. V gene TRBV19 combines with J gene TRBJ1-6; the D gene is possibly TRBD1 (6 bases). Material for sequencing was blood. CDR3 sequence: CASSIGGQINSPLHF. The CDR3 coding sequence is TGTGCCAGTAGTATTGGAGGACAGATTAATTCACCCCTCCACTTT.